Listed below are T cell receptor beta chains from one sample, sequenced in a study of T-cell memory formation after mild COVID-19. TCRdb reanalysed the 5' RACE reads using MiXCR and keeps one entry per CDR3 protein. The sample yields approximately 89,000 distinct CDR3 sequences, 9.5% to 15% seen once. Source material: PBMCs or a T cell subset sorted from them (not recorded which). The receptors stem from a man younger than 35 who had mild COVID-19 (a few samples of this study predate the infection). Cell type and time point are not known. Each CDR3 is given with its conserved first and last residue. The order of the fields is D gene, clone size, J gene, V gene, CDR3 protein, CDR3 DNA. D genes are given only for firm matches. Only part of the rows carry a size: once, few, many, or a class if the clone is expanded.

D: .; size: .; J: TRBJ2-5; V: TRBV12-3/TRBV12-4; CDR3: CASSAAAGEQETQYF; DNA: TGTGCCAGCAGTGCAGCAGCAGGGGAACAAGAGACCCAGTACTTC
D: .; size: many; J: TRBJ2-5; V: TRBV2; CDR3: CASRNAQETQYF; DNA: TGTGCCAGCAGAAACGCCCAAGAGACCCAGTACTTC
D: TRBD1; size: .; J: TRBJ1-2; V: TRBV5-6; CDR3: CASSPPLTGGYYGYTF; DNA: TGTGCCAGCAGCCCCCCCCTTACAGGGGGCTACTATGGCTACACCTTC
D: .; size: .; J: TRBJ2-7; V: TRBV4-1; CDR3: CASSLGGAGNSYEQYF; DNA: TGCGCCAGCAGCCTCGGTGGTGCCGGGAATTCCTACGAGCAGTACTTC
D: TRBD2; size: many; J: TRBJ2-3; V: TRBV7-3; CDR3: CASSLSSGVTDTQYF; DNA: TGTGCCAGCAGCTTAAGTAGCGGGGTCACAGATACGCAGTATTTT
D: TRBD2; size: .; J: TRBJ2-1; V: TRBV7-2; CDR3: CASSGLAVYNEQFF; DNA: TGTGCCAGCAGCGGACTAGCGGTGTACAATGAGCAGTTCTTC
D: .; size: .; J: TRBJ2-5; V: TRBV2; CDR3: CASSEAAKSPQYF; DNA: TGTGCCAGCAGTGAGGCAGCTAAGTCGCCCCAGTACTTC
D: TRBD1; size: .; J: TRBJ1-2; V: TRBV12-3/TRBV12-4; CDR3: CASGLRDRTYLAYGYTF; DNA: TGTGCCAGCGGACTACGGGACAGGACCTACTTGGCCTATGGCTACACCTTC
D: .; size: .; J: TRBJ1-1; V: TRBV30; CDR3: CAWKPLGTEAFF; DNA: TGTGCCTGGAAGCCCCTTGGGACTGAAGCTTTCTTT
D: .; size: .; J: TRBJ1-1; V: TRBV4-1; CDR3: CASSQARLEQTEAFF; DNA: TGCGCCAGCAGCCAAGCACGATTGGAGCAGACTGAAGCTTTCTTT
D: .; size: once; J: TRBJ1-1; V: TRBV7-6; CDR3: CASSAPGRGRPEAFF; DNA: TGTGCCAGCAGCGCTCCGGGACGGGGGAGACCTGAAGCTTTCTTT
D: .; size: .; J: TRBJ2-2; V: TRBV4-1; CDR3: CASSQDLNPVNTGELFF; DNA: TGCGCCAGCAGCCAAGATCTGAACCCGGTAAACACCGGGGAGCTGTTTTTT
D: TRBD1; size: .; J: TRBJ2-2; V: TRBV10-1; CDR3: CASSVDRDRGFANTGELFF; DNA: TGCGCCAGCAGCGTAGACCGGGACAGGGGGTTTGCGAACACCGGGGAGCTGTTTTTT
D: TRBD1; size: .; J: TRBJ2-3; V: TRBV12-3/TRBV12-4; CDR3: CASSLGTGLDTQYF; DNA: TGTGCCAGCAGCCTCGGGACAGGTCTTGATACGCAGTATTTT
D: .; size: .; J: TRBJ1-2; V: TRBV29-1; CDR3: CSAPVVGPYGYTF; DNA: TGCAGCGCGCCCGTGGTGGGACCATATGGCTACACCTTC
D: .; size: .; J: TRBJ2-1; V: TRBV12-3/TRBV12-4; CDR3: CASRGGIDEQFF; DNA: TGTGCCAGCAGAGGAGGAATCGATGAGCAGTTCTTC
D: .; size: .; J: TRBJ2-1; V: TRBV4-3; CDR3: CASSHSRPGTAGYNEQFF; DNA: TGCGCCAGCAGCCACTCGAGGCCCGGGACAGCGGGCTACAATGAGCAGTTCTTC
D: .; size: .; J: TRBJ2-1; V: TRBV6-5; CDR3: CASSPRPVGPYNEQFF; DNA: TGTGCCAGCAGTCCACGACCGGTCGGGCCCTACAATGAGCAGTTCTTC
D: .; size: .; J: TRBJ1-1; V: TRBV6-5; CDR3: CASSWSAEAFF; DNA: TGTGCCAGCAGTTGGTCGGCTGAAGCTTTCTTT
D: .; size: .; J: TRBJ1-1; V: TRBV6-2/TRBV6-3; CDR3: CASSLDRRRMNTEAFF; DNA: TGTGCCAGCAGTCTAGACAGACGACGCATGAACACTGAAGCTTTCTTT
D: .; size: few; J: TRBJ2-7; V: TRBV4-1; CDR3: CASSQEGYYEQYF; DNA: TGCGCCAGCAGCCAAGAGGGTTACTACGAGCAGTACTTC
D: .; size: .; J: TRBJ2-3; V: TRBV5-6; CDR3: CASSSLTDTQYF; DNA: TGTGCCAGCAGCTCTCTCACAGATACGCAGTATTTT
D: .; size: .; J: TRBJ1-6; V: TRBV7-8; CDR3: CASSPRSDNSPLHF; DNA: TGTGCCAGCAGCCCCAGGTCGGATAATTCACCCCTCCACTTT
D: .; size: few; J: TRBJ2-7; V: TRBV2; CDR3: CASTMIGEAYEQYF; DNA: TGTGCCAGCACCATGATAGGGGAAGCCTACGAGCAGTACTTC
D: TRBD1; size: few; J: TRBJ1-6; V: TRBV11-2; CDR3: CASSSIRGTVDSPLHF; DNA: TGTGCCAGCAGCTCGATCCGGGGGACAGTAGATTCACCCCTCCACTTT
D: TRBD1; size: few; J: TRBJ2-1; V: TRBV10-3; CDR3: CAISESGQSHEQFF; DNA: TGTGCCATCAGTGAGTCGGGACAGTCCCATGAGCAGTTCTTC
D: .; size: once; J: TRBJ2-3; V: TRBV19; CDR3: CASSMVPTDTQYF; DNA: TGTGCCAGTAGTATGGTCCCCACAGATACGCAGTATTTT
D: TRBD2; size: few; J: TRBJ2-3; V: TRBV9; CDR3: CASSVPSSGGPTDTQYF; DNA: TGTGCCAGCAGCGTACCCTCTAGCGGGGGGCCCACAGATACGCAGTATTTT
D: .; size: few; J: TRBJ2-3; V: TRBV11-2; CDR3: CASSGLADTQYF; DNA: TGTGCCAGCAGCGGCCTAGCAGATACGCAGTATTTT
D: .; size: .; J: TRBJ1-2; V: TRBV7-2; CDR3: CASSGTARGNYGYTF; DNA: TGTGCCAGCTCGGGGACGGCCCGGGGGAACTATGGCTACACCTTC
D: TRBD2; size: .; J: TRBJ2-3; V: TRBV28; CDR3: CASSPTPGTSYDTQYF; DNA: TGTGCCAGCAGCCCGACCCCCGGGACTAGCTACGATACGCAGTATTTT
D: .; size: .; J: TRBJ1-1; V: TRBV7-2; CDR3: CASSLPPGRTEAFF; DNA: TGTGCCAGCAGCCTACCACCCGGGAGGACTGAAGCTTTCTTT
D: TRBD1; size: .; J: TRBJ2-4; V: TRBV7-9; CDR3: CASSLADRAVPLSENIQYF; DNA: TGTGCCAGCAGCTTAGCGGACAGGGCTGTACCCCTAAGCGAAAACATTCAGTACTTC
D: TRBD1; size: few; J: TRBJ1-5; V: TRBV6-5; CDR3: CASRKGTVYSNQPQHF; DNA: TGTGCCAGCAGGAAAGGGACAGTCTATAGCAATCAGCCCCAGCATTTT
D: .; size: few; J: TRBJ2-2; V: TRBV5-1; CDR3: CASYSWQGDTGELFF; DNA: TGCGCCAGCTATTCTTGGCAGGGTGACACCGGGGAGCTGTTTTTT
D: .; size: .; J: TRBJ2-3; V: TRBV13; CDR3: CASSLEGALTDTQYF; DNA: TGTGCCAGCAGCTTGGAGGGGGCTCTTACAGATACGCAGTATTTT
D: .; size: .; J: TRBJ1-1; V: TRBV7-3; CDR3: CASSLYANTEAFF; DNA: TGTGCCAGCAGCTTATATGCGAACACTGAAGCTTTCTTT
D: .; size: .; J: TRBJ1-4; V: TRBV4-3; CDR3: CASSRARGGEKLFF; DNA: TGCGCCAGCAGCCGAGCACGTGGGGGGGAAAAACTGTTTTTT
D: .; size: few; J: TRBJ2-1; V: TRBV11-2; CDR3: CASSTLGPSSYNEQFF; DNA: TGTGCCAGCAGCACCCTAGGACCCAGCTCCTACAATGAGCAGTTCTTC
D: .; size: few; J: TRBJ1-2; V: TRBV5-6; CDR3: CASSARNDYGYTF; DNA: TGTGCCAGCAGCGCCCGAAACGACTATGGCTACACCTTC
D: .; size: .; J: TRBJ2-5; V: TRBV6-5; CDR3: CASSYVGGQETQYF; DNA: TGTGCCAGCAGTTACGTAGGAGGTCAAGAGACCCAGTACTTC
D: .; size: .; J: TRBJ1-6; V: TRBV5-1; CDR3: CASSSSEGNSPLHF; DNA: TGCGCCAGCAGCTCGTCAGAGGGTAATTCACCCCTCCACTTT
D: .; size: .; J: TRBJ1-5; V: TRBV12-3/TRBV12-4; CDR3: CASSPWTRDRLQHF; DNA: TGTGCCAGCAGTCCATGGACGAGAGACCGTCTCCAGCATTTT
D: TRBD1; size: few; J: TRBJ2-2; V: TRBV4-1; CDR3: CASTLPPGTGVNTGELFF; DNA: TGCGCCAGCACCCTGCCTCCCGGGACAGGGGTTAACACCGGGGAGCTGTTTTTT
D: .; size: few; J: TRBJ2-1; V: TRBV7-2; CDR3: CASSLPGAYEQFF; DNA: TGTGCCAGCAGCTTACCGGGGGCGTATGAGCAGTTCTTC
D: .; size: .; J: TRBJ2-1; V: TRBV11-2; CDR3: CASSTPGPNYLEQFF; DNA: TGTGCCAGCAGCACGCCGGGACCGAATTATCTTGAGCAGTTCTTC
D: TRBD1; size: many; J: TRBJ2-3; V: TRBV9; CDR3: CASSSDRVTDTQYF; DNA: TGTGCCAGCAGCTCGGACAGGGTCACAGATACGCAGTATTTT
D: TRBD2; size: few; J: TRBJ2-3; V: TRBV6-5; CDR3: CASGTSGRTDTQYF; DNA: TGTGCCAGCGGTACTAGCGGCCGCACAGATACGCAGTATTTT
D: .; size: .; J: TRBJ2-7; V: TRBV6-5; CDR3: CASSYTVTNEQYF; DNA: TGTGCCAGCAGTTACACGGTTACCAACGAGCAGTACTTC